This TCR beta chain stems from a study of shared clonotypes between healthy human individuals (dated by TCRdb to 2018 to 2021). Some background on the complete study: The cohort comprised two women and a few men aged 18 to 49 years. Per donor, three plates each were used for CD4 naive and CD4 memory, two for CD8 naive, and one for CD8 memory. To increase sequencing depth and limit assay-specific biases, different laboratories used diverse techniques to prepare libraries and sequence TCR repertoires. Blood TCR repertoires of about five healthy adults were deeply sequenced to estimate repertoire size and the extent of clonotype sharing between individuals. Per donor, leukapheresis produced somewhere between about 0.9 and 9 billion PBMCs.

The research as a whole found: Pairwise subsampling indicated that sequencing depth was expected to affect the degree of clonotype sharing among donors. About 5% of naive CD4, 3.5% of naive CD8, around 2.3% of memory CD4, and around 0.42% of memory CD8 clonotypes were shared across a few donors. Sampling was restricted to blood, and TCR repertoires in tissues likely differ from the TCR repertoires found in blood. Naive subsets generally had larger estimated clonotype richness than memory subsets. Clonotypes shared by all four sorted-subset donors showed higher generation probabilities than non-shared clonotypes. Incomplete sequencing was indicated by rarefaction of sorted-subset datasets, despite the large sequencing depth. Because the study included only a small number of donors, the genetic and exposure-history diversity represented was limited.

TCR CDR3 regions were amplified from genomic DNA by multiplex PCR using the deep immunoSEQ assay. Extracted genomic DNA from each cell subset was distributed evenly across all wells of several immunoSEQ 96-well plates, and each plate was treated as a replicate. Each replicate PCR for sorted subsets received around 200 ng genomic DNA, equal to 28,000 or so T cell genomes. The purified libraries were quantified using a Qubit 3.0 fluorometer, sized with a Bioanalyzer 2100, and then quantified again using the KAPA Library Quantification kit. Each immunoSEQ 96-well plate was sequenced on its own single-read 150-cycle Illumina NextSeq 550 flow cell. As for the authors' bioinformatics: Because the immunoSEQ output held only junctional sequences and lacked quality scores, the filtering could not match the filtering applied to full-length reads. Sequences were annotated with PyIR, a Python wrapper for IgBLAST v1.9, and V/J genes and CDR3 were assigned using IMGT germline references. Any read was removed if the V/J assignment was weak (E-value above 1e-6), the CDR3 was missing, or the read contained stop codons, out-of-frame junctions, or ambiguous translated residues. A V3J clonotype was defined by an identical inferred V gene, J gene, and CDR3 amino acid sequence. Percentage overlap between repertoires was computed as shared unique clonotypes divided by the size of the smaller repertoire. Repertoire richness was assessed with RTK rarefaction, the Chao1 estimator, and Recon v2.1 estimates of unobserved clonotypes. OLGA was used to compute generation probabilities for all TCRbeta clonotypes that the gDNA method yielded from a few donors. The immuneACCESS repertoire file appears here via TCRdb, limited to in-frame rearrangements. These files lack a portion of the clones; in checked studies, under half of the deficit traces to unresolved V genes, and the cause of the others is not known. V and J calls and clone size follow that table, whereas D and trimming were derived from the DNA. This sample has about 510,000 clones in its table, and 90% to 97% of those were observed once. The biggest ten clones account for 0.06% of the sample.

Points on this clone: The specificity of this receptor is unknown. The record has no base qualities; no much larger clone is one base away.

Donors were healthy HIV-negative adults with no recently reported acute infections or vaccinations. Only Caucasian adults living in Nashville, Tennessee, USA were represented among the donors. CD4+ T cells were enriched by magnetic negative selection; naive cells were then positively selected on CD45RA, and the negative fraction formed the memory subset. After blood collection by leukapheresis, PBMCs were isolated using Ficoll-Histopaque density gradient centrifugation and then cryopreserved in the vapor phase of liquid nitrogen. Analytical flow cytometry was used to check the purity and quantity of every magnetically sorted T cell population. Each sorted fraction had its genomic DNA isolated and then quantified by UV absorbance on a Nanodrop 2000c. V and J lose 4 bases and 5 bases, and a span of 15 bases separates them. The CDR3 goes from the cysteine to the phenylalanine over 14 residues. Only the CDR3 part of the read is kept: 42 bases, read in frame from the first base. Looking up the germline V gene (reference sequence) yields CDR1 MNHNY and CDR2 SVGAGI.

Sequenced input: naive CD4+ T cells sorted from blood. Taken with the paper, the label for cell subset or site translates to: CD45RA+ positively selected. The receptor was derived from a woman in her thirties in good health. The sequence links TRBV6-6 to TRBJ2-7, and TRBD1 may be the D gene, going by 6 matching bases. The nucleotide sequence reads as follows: TGTGCCAGCAGTTTAATCGGGACAAACCACGAGCAGTACTTC. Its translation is CASSLIGTNHEQYF.